This T cell receptor beta chain was sequenced for a study of immunodeficiency (dated by TCRdb to the late 2010s). Study-wide context: The repertoires were analyzed to search for VDJ recombination defects and oligoclonality.

Genomic DNA was extracted with the QIAamp DNA Blood Mini Kit and sent for immunoSEQ repertoire analysis. Multiplex PCR was used to amplify CDR3 regions from a standard amount of genomic DNA template. PCR products were sequenced on an Illumina platform. From the authors' description of their analysis: Sequences were aligned to a reference, with V, D and J gene definitions taken from IMGT. A nearest-neighbor clustering algorithm merged closely related sequences to remove PCR and sequencing errors. V, D and J usage in productive unique and total sequences was analyzed using ImmunoSEQ Analyzer tools and R version 3.6.1. Held by TCRdb, this immuneACCESS table contains in-frame sequences only and omits some clones. Under half of the omission traces to an unresolved V gene where checked; the cause of the rest is unknown. V, J and clone size reflect that table, while D and trimming were determined from the DNA. This sample has 2,300 or so clones in its table, and roughly nine tenths of those were observed once. The biggest ten clones account for roughly 19% of the sample.

Fewer naive CD4 and especially CD8 T cells, with expanded effector memory subpopulations, were found in the patients. Before TCR sequencing, CD3+CD4+ T cells were sorted from fresh PBMCs. Broad study findings and their caveats: Entropy comparisons showed n=3 (open circles) for patients versus healthy controls; a thymic development effect was only suggested as possible. Between patients and controls, productive entropy and V-J pairing of CD4+ T cells looked similar. Severe oligoclonality, as judged by top-100 and total clonotype frequencies, was observed in patient CD8+ T cells but not in patient CD4+ T cells.

Trimming at the junction amounts to 5 bases on V and 10 bases on J, and the germline ends lie 18 bases apart. Reading from cysteine to phenylalanine, the CDR3 counts 14 amino acids. The retained sequence is limited to the CDR3, 42 bases, with the frame set at the first base. Sequences MNHNY (CDR1) and SVGAGI (CDR2) are obtained from the germline V gene (reference sequence). The sample holds one count of this clone. The clone's antigen remains unknown. No base quality values were provided; no much bigger clone lies one nucleotide off. The sample consisted of CD4+ T cells from blood. This receptor was taken from a young woman with POLD1 deficiency. Rearrangement joined TRBV6-6 to TRBJ2-1; TRBD2 might be the D gene, on 6 matching bases. The DNA reads as follows: TGTGCCAGCAGTGCCCCTGTAGAGGGAGGCGAGCAGTTCTTC. The encoded protein is CASSAPVEGGEQFF.